This record looks at one T cell receptor beta chain sequence and its context. Its antigen remains unidentified. There are 14 residues in the CDR3. J lost 0 bases, V lost 9 bases, and 9 bases had no gene match. Germline values: CDR1 SGHRS, CDR2 YFSETQ. This specimen comes from a study of T cells in localized non-small cell lung cancer. Findings of the study overall: Only one tumor region went through sequencing, so heterogeneity may still be there.

Assay used: immunoSEQ multiplex PCR; TCRdb lists only in-frame clones, some missing. The data contain around 10,000 clones, roughly 29% of them singletons. Source: lung tumor tissue, taken before any cancer treatment. This TCR derives from a man aged 35 to 69 with stage I lung adenocarcinoma. The genes are TRBV5-1 and TRBJ2-7; the match to TRBD2 covers 7 bases. The CDR3 DNA reads as TGCGCCACAAGAGGCGGGGGTTCCTCCTACGAGCAGTACTTC. Protein product: CATRGGGSSYEQYF. The complete variable domain, with remaining parts taken from reference TRBV5-1 and TRBJ2-7, reads KAGVTQTPRYLIKTRGQQVTLSCSPISGHRSVSWYQQTPGQGLQFLFEYFSETQRNKGNFPGRFSGRQFSNSRSEMNVSTLELGDSALYLCATRGGGSSYEQYFGPGTRLTVT.